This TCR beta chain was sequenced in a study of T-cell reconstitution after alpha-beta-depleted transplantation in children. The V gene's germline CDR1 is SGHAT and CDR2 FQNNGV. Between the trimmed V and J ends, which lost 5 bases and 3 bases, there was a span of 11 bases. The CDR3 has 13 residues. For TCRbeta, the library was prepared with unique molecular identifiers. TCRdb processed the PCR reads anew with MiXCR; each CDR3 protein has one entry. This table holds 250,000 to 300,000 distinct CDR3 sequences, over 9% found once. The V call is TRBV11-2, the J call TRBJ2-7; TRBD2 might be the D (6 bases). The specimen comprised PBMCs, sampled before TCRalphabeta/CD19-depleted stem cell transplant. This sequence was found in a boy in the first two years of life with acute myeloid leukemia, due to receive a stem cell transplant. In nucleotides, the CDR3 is TGTGCCAGCAGCGAAGACGGGGGCTACGAGCAGTACTTC. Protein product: CASSEDGGYEQYF.